Listed below are T cell receptor beta chains from one sample, sequenced in a study of breast tumors, draining lymph nodes, adjacent tissues. TCRdb reprocessed the multiplex PCR reads via MiXCR and lists one record per CDR3 protein. Altogether 70,000 or so distinct CDR3 sequences are present, 40% to 55% being singletons, with the ten largest covering about 8.4%. Sequencing input: breast tumor tissue. The source of these receptors is a female donor with breast cancer. Some clones in this sample may be carry-over from other donors' samples. Both conserved end residues are part of each CDR3. Fields, in order: J gene, D gene, CDR3 length, V gene, clone size, CDR3 protein, CDR3 DNA. A D gene is named only where the DNA matches it firmly. The listing skips clone size in some rows; elsewhere it reads once, few, many or a size class.

j_gene: TRBJ2-7
d_gene: TRBD1
len: 16
v_gene: TRBV14
abundance: .
CDR3aa: CASSQDRGQGGYEQYF
CDR3nt: TGTGCCAGCAGCCAAGATCGGGGACAGGGCGGGTACGAGCAGTACTTC

j_gene: TRBJ2-7
d_gene: .
len: 13
v_gene: TRBV7-9
abundance: many
CDR3aa: CASSLDRTYEQYF
CDR3nt: TGTGCCAGCAGCTTAGACAGAACCTACGAGCAGTACTTC

j_gene: TRBJ2-1
d_gene: .
len: 16
v_gene: TRBV24-1
abundance: .
CDR3aa: CATSARGRGTYNEQFF
CDR3nt: TGTGCCACCAGTGCTAGAGGCAGGGGAACCTACAATGAGCAGTTCTTC

j_gene: TRBJ2-3
d_gene: TRBD1
len: 15
v_gene: TRBV15
abundance: .
CDR3aa: CATSRRQGESGEQYF
CDR3nt: TGTGCCACCAGCAGGAGACAGGGGGAGAGTGGTGAGCAGTATTTT

j_gene: TRBJ1-3
d_gene: TRBD1
len: 15
v_gene: TRBV28
abundance: .
CDR3aa: CASSEETGLGNTIYF
CDR3nt: TGTGCCAGCAGTGAAGAGACAGGGCTTGGAAACACCATATATTTT

j_gene: TRBJ2-5
d_gene: TRBD2
len: 13
v_gene: TRBV7-8
abundance: .
CDR3aa: CASPGTSQETQYF
CDR3nt: TGTGCCAGTCCCGGGACTAGCCAAGAGACCCAGTACTTC

j_gene: TRBJ2-3
d_gene: .
len: 13
v_gene: TRBV28
abundance: few
CDR3aa: CASRDFAGDTQYF
CDR3nt: TGTGCCAGCAGGGATTTTGCAGGGGATACGCAGTATTTT

j_gene: TRBJ2-5
d_gene: .
len: 12
v_gene: TRBV5-8
abundance: many
CDR3aa: CASNARVETQYF
CDR3nt: TGTGCCAGCAATGCTAGGGTTGAGACCCAGTACTTC

j_gene: TRBJ1-4
d_gene: .
len: 13
v_gene: TRBV11-2
abundance: .
CDR3aa: CASSLTTNEKLFF
CDR3nt: TGTGCCAGCAGCCTGACGACTAATGAAAAACTGTTTTTT

j_gene: TRBJ2-1
d_gene: .
len: 15
v_gene: TRBV11-2
abundance: .
CDR3aa: CASSILGAGVQEQFF
CDR3nt: TGTGCCAGCAGCATACTGGGGGCGGGAGTTCAAGAGCAGTTCTTC

j_gene: TRBJ1-2
d_gene: TRBD1
len: 13
v_gene: TRBV29-1
abundance: many
CDR3aa: CSVSDRALRGYTF
CDR3nt: TGCAGCGTTTCTGACAGGGCCCTTCGGGGCTACACCTTC

j_gene: TRBJ2-1
d_gene: .
len: 14
v_gene: TRBV9
abundance: many
CDR3aa: CASSKDGGSREQFF
CDR3nt: TGTGCCAGCAGCAAAGACGGGGGCTCAAGGGAGCAGTTCTTC

j_gene: TRBJ2-2
d_gene: .
len: 14
v_gene: TRBV4-1
abundance: few
CDR3aa: CASSQEEGTGELFF
CDR3nt: TGCGCCAGCAGCCAAGAGGAGGGTACAGGGGAGCTGTTTTTT

j_gene: TRBJ1-2
d_gene: TRBD1
len: 14
v_gene: TRBV2
abundance: many
CDR3aa: CASSFGTAPKGYTF
CDR3nt: TGTGCCAGCAGTTTCGGGACAGCCCCTAAAGGCTACACCTTC

j_gene: TRBJ1-1
d_gene: .
len: 15
v_gene: TRBV19
abundance: many
CDR3aa: CASSIRGGSGTEAFF
CDR3nt: TGTGCCAGTAGTATAAGAGGGGGTTCGGGCACTGAAGCTTTCTTT

j_gene: TRBJ1-2
d_gene: TRBD1
len: 18
v_gene: TRBV5-1
abundance: .
CDR3aa: CASSSAGTGVPLNYGYTF
CDR3nt: TGCGCCAGCAGTTCGGCGGGGACAGGGGTCCCCTTGAACTATGGCTACACCTTC

j_gene: TRBJ2-7
d_gene: TRBD2
len: 12
v_gene: TRBV20-1
abundance: .
CDR3aa: CSAAGASYEQYF
CDR3nt: TGCAGTGCGGCGGGAGCAAGCTACGAGCAGTACTTC

j_gene: TRBJ2-7
d_gene: TRBD2
len: 17
v_gene: TRBV7-3
abundance: .
CDR3aa: CASSLYGSGRNADEQYF
CDR3nt: TGTGCCAGCAGCTTATATGGTAGCGGGAGGAACGCCGACGAGCAGTACTTC

j_gene: TRBJ2-2
d_gene: TRBD1
len: 14
v_gene: TRBV10-1
abundance: .
CDR3aa: CASRRQGDTGELFF
CDR3nt: TGCGCCAGCAGGAGACAGGGGGACACCGGGGAGCTGTTTTTT

j_gene: TRBJ1-2
d_gene: .
len: 14
v_gene: TRBV7-9
abundance: .
CDR3aa: CASSSLDGTYGYTF
CDR3nt: TGTGCCAGCAGCTCCCTGGACGGGACCTATGGCTACACCTTC

j_gene: TRBJ2-7
d_gene: TRBD1
len: 15
v_gene: TRBV4-1
abundance: .
CDR3aa: CASSPTQGAGSEQYF
CDR3nt: TGCGCCAGCAGCCCCACGCAGGGGGCAGGAAGCGAGCAGTACTTC

j_gene: TRBJ2-5
d_gene: TRBD1
len: 17
v_gene: TRBV5-6
abundance: many
CDR3aa: CASSLITWDRVKETQYF
CDR3nt: TGTGCCAGCAGCTTGATAACCTGGGACAGGGTAAAAGAGACCCAGTACTTC

j_gene: TRBJ1-5
d_gene: .
len: 15
v_gene: TRBV19
abundance: .
CDR3aa: CASSMGLLLGETQHF
CDR3nt: TGTGCCAGTAGTATGGGACTCCTTTTAGGAGAGACCCAGCATTTT

j_gene: TRBJ2-2
d_gene: .
len: 15
v_gene: TRBV15
abundance: once
CDR3aa: CATSKGRLRDGELFF
CDR3nt: TGTGCTACCAGCAAGGGGAGGCTACGTGACGGGGAGCTGTTTTTT

j_gene: TRBJ2-7
d_gene: .
len: 14
v_gene: TRBV10-1
abundance: many
CDR3aa: CASSDGLTAYEQYF
CDR3nt: TGCGCCAGCAGTGATGGCCTCACCGCTTACGAGCAGTACTTC

j_gene: TRBJ2-5
d_gene: TRBD2
len: 13
v_gene: TRBV20-1
abundance: few
CDR3aa: CSAFSGSQETQYF
CDR3nt: TGCAGTGCTTTTAGCGGGAGCCAAGAGACCCAGTACTTC

j_gene: TRBJ2-7
d_gene: .
len: 21
v_gene: TRBV7-3
abundance: .
CDR3aa: CASSFYICSARDRGLLYEQYF
CDR3nt: .

j_gene: TRBJ2-7
d_gene: .
len: 15
v_gene: TRBV6-1
abundance: many
CDR3aa: CASSEGQGEGERRHF
CDR3nt: TGTGCCAGCAGTGAAGGGCAGGGAGAAGGAGAACGGAGGCACTTC

j_gene: TRBJ2-1
d_gene: TRBD2
len: 18
v_gene: TRBV7-6
abundance: many
CDR3aa: CASSLAQGGLAGDSEQFF
CDR3nt: TGTGCCAGCAGCTTAGCACAGGGAGGACTAGCGGGAGACAGTGAGCAGTTCTTC

j_gene: TRBJ2-7
d_gene: TRBD1
len: 13
v_gene: TRBV3-1
abundance: many
CDR3aa: CASSPLRGREQYF
CDR3nt: TGTGCCAGCAGCCCCCTCAGGGGGCGCGAGCAGTACTTC

j_gene: TRBJ1-4
d_gene: TRBD1
len: 14
v_gene: TRBV10-3
abundance: many
CDR3aa: CAISRTGSNEKLFF
CDR3nt: TGTGCCATCAGTAGGACAGGTTCTAATGAAAAACTGTTTTTT

j_gene: TRBJ1-2
d_gene: .
len: 13
v_gene: TRBV12-3/TRBV12-4
abundance: .
CDR3aa: CASSLSANYGYTF
CDR3nt: TGTGCCAGCAGTTTATCAGCTAACTATGGCTACACCTTC

j_gene: TRBJ2-3
d_gene: TRBD2
len: 14
v_gene: TRBV9
abundance: many
CDR3aa: CASSPTSRGDTQYF
CDR3nt: TGTGCCAGCAGCCCGACTAGCAGAGGGGATACGCAGTATTTT

j_gene: TRBJ2-7
d_gene: .
len: 15
v_gene: TRBV7-6
abundance: .
CDR3aa: CASAPGGTENYEQYF
CDR3nt: TGTGCCAGCGCCCCTGGGGGGACAGAAAACTACGAGCAGTACTTC

j_gene: TRBJ2-7
d_gene: .
len: 17
v_gene: TRBV24-1
abundance: .
CDR3aa: CATSPTRSPPGMHGQYF
CDR3nt: TGTGCCACCAGTCCAACTAGATCTCCCCCAGGGATGCACGGGCAGTACTTC

j_gene: TRBJ1-3
d_gene: .
len: 13
v_gene: TRBV2
abundance: .
CDR3aa: CAIGTGPGNTIYF
CDR3nt: TGTGCCATTGGCACGGGGCCTGGAAACACCATATATTTT

j_gene: TRBJ1-1
d_gene: .
len: 13
v_gene: TRBV30
abundance: .
CDR3aa: CAWKKLRETEAFF
CDR3nt: TGTGCCTGGAAGAAGCTCCGAGAGACTGAAGCTTTCTTT

j_gene: TRBJ2-3
d_gene: .
len: 12
v_gene: TRBV20-1
abundance: many
CDR3aa: CSPIAGTDTQYF
CDR3nt: TGCAGCCCTATCGCGGGCACAGATACGCAGTATTTT

j_gene: TRBJ1-2
d_gene: .
len: 13
v_gene: TRBV11-3
abundance: many
CDR3aa: CASSSPRNYGYTF
CDR3nt: TGTGCCAGCAGCTCCCCACGGAACTATGGCTACACCTTC

j_gene: TRBJ2-7
d_gene: .
len: 15
v_gene: TRBV4-1
abundance: many
CDR3aa: CASSQGVRAAYEQYF
CDR3nt: TGCGCCAGCAGCCAAGGGGTCAGGGCGGCCTACGAGCAGTACTTC

j_gene: TRBJ2-7
d_gene: .
len: 15
v_gene: TRBV4-1
abundance: medium-sized
CDR3aa: CASSQDNKGAYEQYF
CDR3nt: TGCGCCAGCAGCCAAGATAACAAGGGGGCCTACGAGCAGTACTTC

j_gene: TRBJ1-3
d_gene: .
len: 15
v_gene: TRBV9
abundance: .
CDR3aa: CAGSVMTGPGNTICF
CDR3nt: TGTGCCGGCAGCGTAATGACCGGCCCTGGAAACACCATATGTTTT

j_gene: TRBJ1-2
d_gene: TRBD1
len: 16
v_gene: TRBV15
abundance: .
CDR3aa: CATSSQTGTDVNGYTF
CDR3nt: TGTGCCACCAGCAGCCAAACCGGGACAGATGTCAATGGCTACACCTTC